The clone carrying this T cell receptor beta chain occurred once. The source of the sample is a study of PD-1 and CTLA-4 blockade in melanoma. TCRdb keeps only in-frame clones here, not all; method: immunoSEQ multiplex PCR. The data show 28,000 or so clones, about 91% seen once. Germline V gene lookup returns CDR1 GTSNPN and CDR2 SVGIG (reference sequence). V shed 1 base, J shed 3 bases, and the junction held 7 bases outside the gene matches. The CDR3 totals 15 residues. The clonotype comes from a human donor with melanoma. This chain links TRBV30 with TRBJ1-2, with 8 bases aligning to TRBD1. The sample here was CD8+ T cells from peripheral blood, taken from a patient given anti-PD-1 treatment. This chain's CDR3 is CAWSGPTGDDYGYTF. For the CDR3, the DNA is TGTGCCTGGAGTGGACCGACAGGGGACGACTATGGCTACACCTTC.